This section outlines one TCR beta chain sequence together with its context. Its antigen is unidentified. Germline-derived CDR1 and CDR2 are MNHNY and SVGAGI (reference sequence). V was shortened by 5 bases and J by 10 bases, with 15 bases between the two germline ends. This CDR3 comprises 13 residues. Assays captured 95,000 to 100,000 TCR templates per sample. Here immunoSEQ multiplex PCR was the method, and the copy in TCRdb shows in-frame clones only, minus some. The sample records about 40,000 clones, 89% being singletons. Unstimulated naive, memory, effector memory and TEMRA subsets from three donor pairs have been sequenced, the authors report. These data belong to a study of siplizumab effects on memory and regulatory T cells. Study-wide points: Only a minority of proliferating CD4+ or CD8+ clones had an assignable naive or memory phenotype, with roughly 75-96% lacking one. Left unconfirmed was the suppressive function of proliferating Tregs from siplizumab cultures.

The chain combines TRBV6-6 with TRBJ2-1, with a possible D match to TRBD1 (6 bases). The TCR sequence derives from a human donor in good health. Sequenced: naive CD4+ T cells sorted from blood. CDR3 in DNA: TGTGCCAGCAGTAAGGGGGTCCCCGGGGAGCAGTTCTTC. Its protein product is CASSKGVPGEQFF.